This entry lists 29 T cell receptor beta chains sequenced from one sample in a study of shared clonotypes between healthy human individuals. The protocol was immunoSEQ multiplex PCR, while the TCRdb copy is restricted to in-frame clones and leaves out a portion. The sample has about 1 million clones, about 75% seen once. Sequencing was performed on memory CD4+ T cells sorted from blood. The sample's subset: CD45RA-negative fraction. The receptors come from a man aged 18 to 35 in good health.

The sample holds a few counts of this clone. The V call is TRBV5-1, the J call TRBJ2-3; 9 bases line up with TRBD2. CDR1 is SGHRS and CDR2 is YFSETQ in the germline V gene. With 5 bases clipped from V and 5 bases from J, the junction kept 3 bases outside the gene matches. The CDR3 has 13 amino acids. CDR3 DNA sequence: TGCGCCAGCAGAGCGGGAGGTCGAGATACGCAGTATTTT. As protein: CASRAGGRDTQYF.

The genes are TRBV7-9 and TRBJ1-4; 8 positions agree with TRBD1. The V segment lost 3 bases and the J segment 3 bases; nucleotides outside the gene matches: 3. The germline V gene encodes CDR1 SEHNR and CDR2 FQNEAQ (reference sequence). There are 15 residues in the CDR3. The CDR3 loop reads CASSFGQGANEKLFF. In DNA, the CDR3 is TGTGCCAGCAGCTTCGGACAGGGAGCTAATGAAAAACTGTTTTTT.

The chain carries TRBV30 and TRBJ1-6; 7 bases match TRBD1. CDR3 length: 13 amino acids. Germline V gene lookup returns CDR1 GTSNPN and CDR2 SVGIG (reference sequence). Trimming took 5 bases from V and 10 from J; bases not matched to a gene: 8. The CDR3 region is CAWGQDRSSPLHF. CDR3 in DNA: TGTGCCTGGGGACAGGACAGGAGCTCACCCCTCCACTTT.

Written as DNA, the CDR3 is TGTGCCAGCAGTGGGGACAGGGTTAACCAGTACTTC. As protein: CASSGDRVNQYF. The V gene is TRBV28, the J gene TRBJ2-5; TRBD1 matches 9 bases. The germline V gene has CDR1 MDHEN and CDR2 SYDVKM. The V gene end was trimmed by 5 bases and the J gene end by 10 bases; junction bases not matched to a gene: 5. There are 12 residues in the CDR3. Based on the CDR3 plus reference TRBV28 and TRBJ2-5, the full variable domain is DVKVTQSSRYLVKRTGEKVFLECVQDMDHENMFWYRQDPGLGLRLIYFSYDVKMKEKGDIPEGYSVSREKKERFSLILESASTNQTSMYLCASSGDRVNQYFGPGTRLLVL.

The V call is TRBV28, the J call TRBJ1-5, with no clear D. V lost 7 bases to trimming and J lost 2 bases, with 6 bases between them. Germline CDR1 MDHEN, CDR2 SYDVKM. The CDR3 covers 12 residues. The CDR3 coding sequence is TGTGCCAGCATTCGAGGCAATCAGCCCCAGCATTTT. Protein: CASIRGNQPQHF.

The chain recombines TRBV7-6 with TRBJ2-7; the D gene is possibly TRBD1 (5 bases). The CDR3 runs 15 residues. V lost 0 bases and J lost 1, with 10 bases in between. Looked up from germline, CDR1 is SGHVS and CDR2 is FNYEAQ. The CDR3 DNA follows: TGTGCCAGCAGCTTAGCGGCAGGGCCGTCCTACGAGCAGTACTTC. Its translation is CASSLAAGPSYEQYF.

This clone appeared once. CDR3 in amino acids: CASSLRGVISPLHF. DNA of the CDR3: TGTGCCAGCAGCTTGAGGGGCGTGATATCACCCCTCCACTTT. The rearrangement joins TRBV5-4 to TRBJ1-6; a possible D gene is TRBD1 (5 bases). Germline values: CDR1 SGHNT, CDR2 YYREEE (reference sequence). CDR3 length equals 14 residues. V dropped 1 base and J dropped 10 bases, with 12 bases sitting between them.

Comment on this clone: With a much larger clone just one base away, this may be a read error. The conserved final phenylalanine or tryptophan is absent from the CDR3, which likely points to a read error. CDR3 amino acids: CASSWGRGTSTDTQYL. The DNA of the CDR3 is TGCGCCAGCAGCTGGGGGAGGGGAACTAGCACAGATACGCAGTATCTT. V gene TRBV5-1 combines with J gene TRBJ2-3; TRBD2 agrees at 7 bases. V lost 3 bases, J lost 0 bases, and 7 bases stayed unmatched. This CDR3 contains 16 residues. Germline lookup yields CDR1 SGHRS and CDR2 YFSETQ.

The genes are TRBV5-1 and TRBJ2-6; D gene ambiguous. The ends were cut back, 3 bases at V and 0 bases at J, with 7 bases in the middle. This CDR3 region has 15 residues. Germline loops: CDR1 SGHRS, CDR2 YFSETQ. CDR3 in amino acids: CASSYDGSGANVLTF. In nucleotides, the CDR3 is TGCGCCAGCAGCTACGACGGCTCTGGGGCCAACGTCCTGACTTTC.

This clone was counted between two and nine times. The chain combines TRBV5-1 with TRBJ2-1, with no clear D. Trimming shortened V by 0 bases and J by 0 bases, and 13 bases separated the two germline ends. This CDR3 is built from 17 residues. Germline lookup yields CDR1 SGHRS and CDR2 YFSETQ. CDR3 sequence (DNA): TGCGCCAGCAGCTTGGATGAAGCCCGCAGCTCCTACAATGAGCAGTTCTTC. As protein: CASSLDEARSSYNEQFF.

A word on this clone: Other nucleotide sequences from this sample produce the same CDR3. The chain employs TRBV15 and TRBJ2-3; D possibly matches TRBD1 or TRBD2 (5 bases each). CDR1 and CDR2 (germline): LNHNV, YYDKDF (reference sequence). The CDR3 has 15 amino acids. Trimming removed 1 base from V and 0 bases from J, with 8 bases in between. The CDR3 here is CATSRGGGSTDTQYF. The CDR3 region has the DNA TGTGCCACCAGCAGAGGTGGGGGTAGCACAGATACGCAGTATTTT. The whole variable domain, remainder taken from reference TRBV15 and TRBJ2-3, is DAMVIQNPRYQVTQFGKPVTLSCSQTLNHNVMYWYQQKSSQAPKLLFHYYDKDFNNEADTPDNFQSRRPNTSFCFLDIRSPGLGDTAMYLCATSRGGGSTDTQYFGPGTRLTVL.

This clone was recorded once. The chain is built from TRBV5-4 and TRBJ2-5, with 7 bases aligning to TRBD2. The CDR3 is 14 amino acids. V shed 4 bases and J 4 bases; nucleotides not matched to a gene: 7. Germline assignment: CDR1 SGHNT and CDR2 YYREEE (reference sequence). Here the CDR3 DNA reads TGTGCCAGCAGCCCCGGAGGGAGGGGAGAGACCCAGTACTTC. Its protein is CASSPGGRGETQYF.

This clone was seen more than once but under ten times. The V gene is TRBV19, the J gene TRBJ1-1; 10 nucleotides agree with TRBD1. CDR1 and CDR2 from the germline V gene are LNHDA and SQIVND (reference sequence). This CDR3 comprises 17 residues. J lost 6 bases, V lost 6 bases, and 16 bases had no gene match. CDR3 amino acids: CASRQDRGRPPDAEAFF. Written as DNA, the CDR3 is TGTGCCAGTAGACAAGACAGGGGGCGCCCCCCAGACGCTGAAGCTTTCTTT.

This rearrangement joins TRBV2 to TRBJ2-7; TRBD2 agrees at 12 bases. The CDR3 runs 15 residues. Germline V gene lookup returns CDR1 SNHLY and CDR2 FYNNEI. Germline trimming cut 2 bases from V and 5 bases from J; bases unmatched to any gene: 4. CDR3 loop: CASSELAGGLDEQYF. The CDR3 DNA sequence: TGTGCCAGCAGTGAACTAGCGGGAGGGCTGGACGAGCAGTACTTC.

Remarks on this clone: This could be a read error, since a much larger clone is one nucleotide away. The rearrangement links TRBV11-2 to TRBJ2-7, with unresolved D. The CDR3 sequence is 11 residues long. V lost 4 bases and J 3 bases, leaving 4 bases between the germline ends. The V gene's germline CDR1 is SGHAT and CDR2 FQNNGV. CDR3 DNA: TGTGCCAGCAGCTCCCTCTACGAGCAGTACTTC. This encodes CASSSLYEQYF.

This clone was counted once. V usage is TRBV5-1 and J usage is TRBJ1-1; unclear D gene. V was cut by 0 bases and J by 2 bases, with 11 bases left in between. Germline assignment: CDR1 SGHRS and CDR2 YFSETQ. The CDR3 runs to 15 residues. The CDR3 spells CASSLVAAENTEAFF. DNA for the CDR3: TGCGCCAGCAGCTTGGTTGCGGCAGAAAACACTGAAGCTTTCTTT.

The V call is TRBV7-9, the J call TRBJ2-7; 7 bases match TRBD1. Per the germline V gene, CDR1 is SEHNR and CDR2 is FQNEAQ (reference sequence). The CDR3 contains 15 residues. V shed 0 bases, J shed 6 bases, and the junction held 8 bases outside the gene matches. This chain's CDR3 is CASSLAPQGLGEQYF. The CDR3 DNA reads TGTGCCAGCAGCTTAGCCCCACAGGGGTTAGGCGAGCAGTACTTC. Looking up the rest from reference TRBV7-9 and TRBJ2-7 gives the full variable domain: DTGVSQNPRHKITKRGQNVTFRCDPISEHNRLYWYRQTLGQGPEFLTYFQNEAQLEKSRLLSDRFSAERPKGSFSTLEIQRTEQGDSAMYLCASSLAPQGLGEQYFGPGTRLTVT.

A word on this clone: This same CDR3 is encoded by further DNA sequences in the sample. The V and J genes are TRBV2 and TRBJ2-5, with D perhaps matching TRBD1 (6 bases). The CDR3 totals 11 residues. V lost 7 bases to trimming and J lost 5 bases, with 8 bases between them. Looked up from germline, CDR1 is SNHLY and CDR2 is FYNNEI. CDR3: CASKRGETQYF. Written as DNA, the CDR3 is TGTGCCAGCAAGAGGGGGGAGACCCAGTACTTC.

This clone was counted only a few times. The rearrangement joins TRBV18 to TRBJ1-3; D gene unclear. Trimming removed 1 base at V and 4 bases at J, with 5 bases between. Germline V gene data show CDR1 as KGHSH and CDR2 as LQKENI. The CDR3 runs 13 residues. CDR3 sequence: CASSPLEGNTIYF. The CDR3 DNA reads TGTGCCAGCTCACCACTCGAAGGAAACACCATATATTTT. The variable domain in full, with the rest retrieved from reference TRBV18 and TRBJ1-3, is NAGVMQNPRHLVRRRGQEARLRCSPMKGHSHVYWYRQLPEEGLKFMVYLQKENIIDESGMPKERFSAEFPKEGPSILRIQQVVRGDSAAYFCASSPLEGNTIYFGEGSWLTVV.

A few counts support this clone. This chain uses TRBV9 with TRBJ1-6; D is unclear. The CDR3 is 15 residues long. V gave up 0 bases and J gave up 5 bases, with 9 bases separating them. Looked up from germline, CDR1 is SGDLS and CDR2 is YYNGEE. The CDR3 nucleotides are TGTGCCAGCAGCGTAGGGGCGTCGAATAATTCACCCCTCCACTTT. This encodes CASSVGASNNSPLHF.

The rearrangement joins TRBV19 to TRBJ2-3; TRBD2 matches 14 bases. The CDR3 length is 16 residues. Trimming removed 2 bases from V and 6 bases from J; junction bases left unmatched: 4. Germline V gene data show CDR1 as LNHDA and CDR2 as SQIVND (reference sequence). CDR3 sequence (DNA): TGTGCCAGTAGTATACGGACTAGCGGGAGGTTGGATACGCAGTATTTT. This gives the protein CASSIRTSGRLDTQYF.

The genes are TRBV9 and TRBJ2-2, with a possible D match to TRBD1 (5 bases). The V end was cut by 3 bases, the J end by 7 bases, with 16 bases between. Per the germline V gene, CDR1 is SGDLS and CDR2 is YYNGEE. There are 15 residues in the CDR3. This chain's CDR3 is CASSATTVFGGELFF. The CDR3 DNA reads TGTGCCAGCAGCGCCACGACAGTTTTTGGCGGGGAGCTGTTTTTT.

For the CDR3, the DNA is TGCGCCAGCAGCCTACAGGGGTTATCCTACAATGAGCAGTTCTTC. Its protein is CASSLQGLSYNEQFF. The rearrangement links TRBV5-1 to TRBJ2-1; 7 positions agree with TRBD1. Germline loops: CDR1 SGHRS, CDR2 YFSETQ. The CDR3 is 15 residues long. V lost 4 bases and J lost 1; bases outside the gene matches: 5.

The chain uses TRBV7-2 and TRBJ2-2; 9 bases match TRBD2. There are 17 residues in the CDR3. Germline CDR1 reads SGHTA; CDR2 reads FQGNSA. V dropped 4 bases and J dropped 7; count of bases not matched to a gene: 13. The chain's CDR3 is CASSSVRGGRVYGELFF. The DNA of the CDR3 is TGTGCCAGCAGCTCCGTAAGGGGCGGGAGGGTGTACGGGGAGCTGTTTTTT.

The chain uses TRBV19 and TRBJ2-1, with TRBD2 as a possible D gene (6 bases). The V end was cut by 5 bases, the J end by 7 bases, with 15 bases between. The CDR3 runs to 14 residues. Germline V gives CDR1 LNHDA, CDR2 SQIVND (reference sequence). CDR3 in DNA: TGTGCCAGTAGTTTAATCGGGAGACGAAATGAGCAGTTCTTC. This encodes CASSLIGRRNEQFF.

As DNA, the CDR3 is TGTGCCAGCCGGACAGGGAGTCAGCCCCAGCATTTT. Translating it yields CASRTGSQPQHF. The V and J genes are TRBV6-1 and TRBJ1-5, with 8 bases lining up with TRBD1. There are 12 residues in the CDR3. Germline-derived CDR1 and CDR2 are MNHNS and SASEGT. The trim removed 8 bases at V and 6 bases at J, leaving 3 bases unmatched.

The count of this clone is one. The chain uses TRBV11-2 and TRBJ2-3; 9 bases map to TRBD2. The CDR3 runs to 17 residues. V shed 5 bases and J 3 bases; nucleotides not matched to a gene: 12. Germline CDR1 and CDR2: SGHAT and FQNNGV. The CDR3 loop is CASSPVGAGGPTDTQYF. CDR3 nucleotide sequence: TGTGCCAGCAGCCCAGTCGGTGCGGGGGGGCCAACAGATACGCAGTATTTT.

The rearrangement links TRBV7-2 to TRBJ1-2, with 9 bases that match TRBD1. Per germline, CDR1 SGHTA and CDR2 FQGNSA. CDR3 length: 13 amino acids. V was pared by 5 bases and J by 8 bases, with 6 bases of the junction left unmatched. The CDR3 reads CASSPDRGGGYTF. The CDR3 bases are TGTGCCAGCAGCCCGGACAGGGGAGGGGGCTACACCTTC.

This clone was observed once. In nucleotides, the CDR3 is TGTGCCAGCATAAGGGACAGGTCTAATGAAAAACTGTTTTTT. It codes for CASIRDRSNEKLFF. V is TRBV6-1 and J is TRBJ1-4; the match to TRBD1 covers 8 bases. Germline V lookup: CDR1 MNHNS, CDR2 SASEGT. The junction had 4 bases not matched to a gene; V was cut back by 7 bases and J by 3 bases. This CDR3 contains 14 residues.